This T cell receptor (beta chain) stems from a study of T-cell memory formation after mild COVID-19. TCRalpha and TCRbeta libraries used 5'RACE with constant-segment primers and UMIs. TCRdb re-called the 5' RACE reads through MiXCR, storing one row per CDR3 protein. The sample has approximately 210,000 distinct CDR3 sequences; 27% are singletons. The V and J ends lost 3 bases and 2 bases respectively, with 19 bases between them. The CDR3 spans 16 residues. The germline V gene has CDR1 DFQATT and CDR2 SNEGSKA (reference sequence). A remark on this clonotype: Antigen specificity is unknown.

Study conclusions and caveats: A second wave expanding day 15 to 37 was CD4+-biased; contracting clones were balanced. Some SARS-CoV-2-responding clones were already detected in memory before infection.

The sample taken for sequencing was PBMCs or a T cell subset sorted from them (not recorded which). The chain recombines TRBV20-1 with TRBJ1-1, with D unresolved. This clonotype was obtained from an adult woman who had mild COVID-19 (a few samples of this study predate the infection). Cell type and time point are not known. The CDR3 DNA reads TGCAGTGCTAGGGAGAATAACCAGAGATATAACACTGAAGCTTTCTTT. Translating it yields CSARENNQRYNTEAFF.